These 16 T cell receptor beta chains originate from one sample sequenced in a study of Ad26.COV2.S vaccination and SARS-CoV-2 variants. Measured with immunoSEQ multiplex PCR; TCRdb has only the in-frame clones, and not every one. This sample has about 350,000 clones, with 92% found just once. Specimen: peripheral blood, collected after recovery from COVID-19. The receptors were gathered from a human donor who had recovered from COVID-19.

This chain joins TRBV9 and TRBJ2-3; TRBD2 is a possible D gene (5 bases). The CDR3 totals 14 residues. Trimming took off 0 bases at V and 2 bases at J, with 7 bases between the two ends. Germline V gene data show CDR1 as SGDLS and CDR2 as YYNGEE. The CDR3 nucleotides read TGTGCCAGCAGCGTAGACCTAGCCACAGATACGCAGTATTTT. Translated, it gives CASSVDLATDTQYF.

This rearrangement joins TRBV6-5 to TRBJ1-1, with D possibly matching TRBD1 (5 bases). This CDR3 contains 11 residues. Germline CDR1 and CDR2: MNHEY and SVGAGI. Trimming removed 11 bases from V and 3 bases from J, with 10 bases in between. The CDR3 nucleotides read TGTGCCGCCGGGACGGACACTGAAGCTTTCTTT. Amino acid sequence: CAAGTDTEAFF.

CDR3 DNA: TGCGCCAGCAGCCAAATGTTCGGCGGTGAGACTCAAGAGACCCAGTACTTC. Its protein product is CASSQMFGGETQETQYF. The chain uses TRBV4-3 and TRBJ2-5; D remains unclear. The CDR3 spans 17 residues. From germline, CDR1 is LGHNA and CDR2 YSLEER. V gave up 2 bases and J gave up 2 bases, with 18 bases separating them.

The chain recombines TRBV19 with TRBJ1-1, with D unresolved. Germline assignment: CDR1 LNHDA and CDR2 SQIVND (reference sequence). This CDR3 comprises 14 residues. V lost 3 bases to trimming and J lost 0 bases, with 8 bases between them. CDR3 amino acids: CASSIAQLNTEAFF. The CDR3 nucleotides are TGTGCCAGTAGTATTGCTCAGCTGAACACTGAAGCTTTCTTT.

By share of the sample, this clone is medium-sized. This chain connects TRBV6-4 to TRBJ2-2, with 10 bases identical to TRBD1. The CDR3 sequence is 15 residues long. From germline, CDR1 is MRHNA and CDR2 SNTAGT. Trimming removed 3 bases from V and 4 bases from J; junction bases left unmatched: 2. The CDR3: CASSEGQGSTGELFF. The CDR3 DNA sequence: TGTGCCAGCAGTGAGGGACAGGGGAGCACCGGGGAGCTGTTTTTT.

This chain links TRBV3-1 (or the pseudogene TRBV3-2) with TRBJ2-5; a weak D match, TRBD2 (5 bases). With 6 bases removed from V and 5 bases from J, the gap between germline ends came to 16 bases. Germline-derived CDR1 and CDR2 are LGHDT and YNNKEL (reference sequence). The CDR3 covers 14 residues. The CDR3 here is CASRWRRNAETQYF. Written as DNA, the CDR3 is TGTGCCAGCAGGTGGAGGAGGAATGCGGAGACCCAGTACTTC.

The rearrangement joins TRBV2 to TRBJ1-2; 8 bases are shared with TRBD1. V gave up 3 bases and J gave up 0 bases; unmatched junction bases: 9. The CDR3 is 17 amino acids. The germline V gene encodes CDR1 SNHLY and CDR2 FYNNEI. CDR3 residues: CASSDLLDRVPNYGYTF. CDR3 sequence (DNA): TGTGCCAGCAGTGACCTACTGGACAGGGTCCCTAACTATGGCTACACCTTC. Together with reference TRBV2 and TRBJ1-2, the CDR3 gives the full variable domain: EPEVTQTPSHQVTQMGQEVILRCVPISNHLYFYWYRQILGQKVEFLVSFYNNEISEKSEIFDDQFSVERPDGSNFTLKIRSTKLEDSAMYFCASSDLLDRVPNYGYTFGSGTRLTVV.

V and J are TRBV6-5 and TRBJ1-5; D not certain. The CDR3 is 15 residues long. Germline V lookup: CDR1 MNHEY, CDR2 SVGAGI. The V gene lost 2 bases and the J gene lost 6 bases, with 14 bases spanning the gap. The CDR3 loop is CASSYPGHTVQPQHF. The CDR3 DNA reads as TGTGCCAGCAGTTACCCCGGGCACACGGTTCAGCCCCAGCATTTT.

CDR3 sequence: CASSFLGELFF. The CDR3 DNA sequence: TGTGCCAGCAGTTTCCTCGGGGAGCTGTTTTTT. The chain couples TRBV6-7 to TRBJ2-2; no definite D call. TRBV6-7 is filed as an ORF, its function uncertain. This CDR3 spans 11 amino acids. Trimming cost V 4 bases and J 7 bases, with 4 bases left between them.

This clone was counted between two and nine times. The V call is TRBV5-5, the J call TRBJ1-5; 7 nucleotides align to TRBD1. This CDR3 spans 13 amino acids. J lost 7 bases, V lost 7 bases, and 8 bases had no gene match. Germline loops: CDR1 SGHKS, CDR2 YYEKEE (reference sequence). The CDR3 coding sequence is TGTGCCAGCGCTTTGAGGGGGCGGCAGCCCCAGCATTTT. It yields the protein CASALRGRQPQHF.

CDR3 nucleotides: TGCGCCAGCAGCTTGGAGGGGGTCAATCAGCCCCAGCATTTT. Protein sequence: CASSLEGVNQPQHF. The gene calls are TRBV5-1 and TRBJ1-5, with D maybe TRBD1 (6 bases). CDR1 SGHRS and CDR2 YFSETQ come from the germline V gene. The V end lost 0 bases, the J end lost 3 bases, and 7 bases lay between the germline ends. The CDR3 consists of 14 residues.

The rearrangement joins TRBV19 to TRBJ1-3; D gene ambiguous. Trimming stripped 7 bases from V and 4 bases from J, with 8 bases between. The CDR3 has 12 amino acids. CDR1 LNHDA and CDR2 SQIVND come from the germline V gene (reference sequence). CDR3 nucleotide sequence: TGTGCCAGTACCCCCCGCGGAAACACCATATATTTT. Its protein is CASTPRGNTIYF.

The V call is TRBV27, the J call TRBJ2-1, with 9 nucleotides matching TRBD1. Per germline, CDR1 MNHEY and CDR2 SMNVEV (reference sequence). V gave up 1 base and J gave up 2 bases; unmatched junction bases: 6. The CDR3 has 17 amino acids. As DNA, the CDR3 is TGTGCCAGCAGTTTATTAACCGGGACAGGGACCTACAATGAGCAGTTCTTC. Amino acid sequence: CASSLLTGTGTYNEQFF.

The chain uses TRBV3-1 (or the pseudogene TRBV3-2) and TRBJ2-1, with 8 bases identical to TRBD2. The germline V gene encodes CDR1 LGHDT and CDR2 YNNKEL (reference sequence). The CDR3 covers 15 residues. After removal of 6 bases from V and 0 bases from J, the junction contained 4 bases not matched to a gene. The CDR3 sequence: CASRVAGSSYNEQFF. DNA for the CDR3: TGTGCCAGCAGAGTAGCGGGGAGCTCCTACAATGAGCAGTTCTTC.

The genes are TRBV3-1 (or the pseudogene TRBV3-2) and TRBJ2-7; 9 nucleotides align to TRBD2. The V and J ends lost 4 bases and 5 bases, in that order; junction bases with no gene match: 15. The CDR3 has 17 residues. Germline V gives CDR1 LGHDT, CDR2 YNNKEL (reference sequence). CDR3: CASSPRGAAGGHHEQYF. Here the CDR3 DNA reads TGTGCCAGCAGCCCCCGAGGGGCAGCGGGGGGCCATCACGAGCAGTACTTC.

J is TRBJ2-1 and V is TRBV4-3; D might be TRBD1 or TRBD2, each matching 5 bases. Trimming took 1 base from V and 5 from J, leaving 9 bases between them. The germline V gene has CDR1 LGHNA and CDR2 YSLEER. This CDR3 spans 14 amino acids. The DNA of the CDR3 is TGCGCCAGCAGCCAAGTGTTGGGGGACAATGAGCAGTTCTTC. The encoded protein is CASSQVLGDNEQFF.